These 25 T cell receptor beta chains share one sample of origin, sequenced in a study of blood T cells in healthy people across ages. Next came a second PCR, run for about 7 to 12 cycles, which used a sample-barcoded 5' primer along with a J-beta primer mix. TCRdb reprocessed the 5' RACE reads via MiXCR and lists one record per CDR3 protein. The data contain around 690,000 distinct CDR3 sequences, approximately 50% of them seen just once; the ten biggest clones take up 30% to 45%. The material sequenced was blood. The receptor source for this set is a man aged 60 to 69 in good health.

In its sample, this clonotype was seen a few times. V gene TRBV21-1 combines with J gene TRBJ2-7; the table's D call of TRBD1 was not tested on the DNA. TRBV21-1 is annotated as a pseudogene. CDR3 length equals 14 residues. For the CDR3, the DNA is TGTGCCAGCATCCCGACAGGGGGTATTTACGAGCAGTACTTC. Protein sequence: CASIPTGGIYEQYF.

This clonotype was counted a single time. The chain links TRBV21-1 to TRBJ2-5; the D segment call TRBD1 is taken from the table without a DNA check. TRBV21-1 is listed as a pseudogene. The CDR3 totals 16 residues. The CDR3 here is CASSKRVTGRRETQYF. DNA of the CDR3: TGTGCCAGCAGCAAAAGGGTGACAGGGAGGCGAGAGACCCAGTACTTC.

The chain links TRBV7-9 to TRBJ1-4, with unresolved D. V was trimmed by 5 bases and J by 3 bases, leaving 13 bases between them. Germline V gives CDR1 SEHNR, CDR2 FQNEAQ (reference sequence). The CDR3 is made up of 15 amino acids. The CDR3 reads CASSPLDGSNEKLFF. The CDR3 DNA sequence: TGTGCCAGCAGCCCCCTGGACGGCTCTAATGAAAAACTGTTTTTT.

This clonotype was observed a few times. The genes are TRBV20-1 and TRBJ2-6; TRBD2 agrees at 7 bases. V shed 0 bases and J 1 base; nucleotides not matched to a gene: 9. The CDR3 runs to 18 residues. Germline V gene sequence: CDR1 DFQATT, CDR2 SNEGSKA (reference sequence). The CDR3 here is CSARDHRREGSGANVLTF. The CDR3, as DNA: TGCAGTGCTAGAGATCATCGCAGGGAGGGGTCTGGGGCCAACGTCCTGACTTTC.

This rearrangement joins TRBV11-2 to TRBJ2-5; D remains ambiguous. The assigned J gene may be wrong: the sequence end matches TRBJ2-7 better. Germline CDR1 and CDR2: SGHAT and FQNNGV. The CDR3 runs to 15 residues. CDR3 nucleotide sequence: TGTGCCAGCAGCTTAGACAACGGTGCGGTCTACGAGCAGTACTTC. Its protein product is CASSLDNGAVYEQYF.

The V gene is TRBV7-9, the J gene TRBJ1-2; TRBD1 might be the D (5 bases). Trimming pared 0 bases from V and 4 bases from J, leaving 9 bases between. The CDR3 has 14 amino acids. Per the germline V gene, CDR1 is SEHNR and CDR2 is FQNEAQ (reference sequence). CDR3 nucleotides: TGTGCCAGCAGCTTAGCACGGGGGACCTATGGCTACACCTTC. Protein: CASSLARGTYGYTF.

This clonotype appeared a few times. The chain employs TRBV7-2 and TRBJ2-5; D not certain. Between the trimmed V and J ends, which lost 5 bases and 8 bases, there was a span of 18 bases. CDR3 length: 14 residues. Germline values: CDR1 SGHTA, CDR2 FQGNSA. The CDR3 is CASSPLSSVGTQYF. CDR3 bases: TGTGCCAGCAGCCCCCTTTCCTCTGTGGGTACCCAGTACTTC. The variable domain in full, completed from reference TRBV7-2 and TRBJ2-5, reads GAGVSQSPSNKVTEKGKDVELRCDPISGHTALYWYRQSLGQGLEFLIYFQGNSAPDKSGLPSDRFSAERTGGSVSTLTIQRTQQEDSAVYLCASSPLSSVGTQYFGPGTRLLVL.

The chain carries TRBV9 and TRBJ2-3; 9 nucleotides match TRBD2. Losses at the gene ends were 1 base for V and 8 bases for J; bases not matched to a gene: 11. The CDR3 spans 16 residues. Germline V gives CDR1 SGDLS, CDR2 YYNGEE. In nucleotides, the CDR3 is TGTGCCAGCAGCGTACTCTTGGCGGGGGGGACCGGTACGCAGTATTTT. It specifies CASSVLLAGGTGTQYF.

The CDR3 bases are TGCAGTCCGGGACAGGGGTTGTCGAACACTGAAGCTTTCTTT. It encodes CSPGQGLSNTEAFF. The rearrangement uses TRBV20-1 and TRBJ1-1, with 10 bases aligning to TRBD1. This CDR3 is built from 14 residues. J lost 1 base, V lost 8 bases, and 7 bases had no gene match. Per the germline V gene, CDR1 is DFQATT and CDR2 is SNEGSKA (reference sequence).

The CDR3 bases are TGCAGTGCTAGAGCTGGATCAGGGGCACCCTACAATGAGCAGTACTTC. This encodes CSARAGSGAPYNEQYF. This chain links TRBV20-1 with TRBJ2-1, with a possible D match to TRBD1 (6 bases). The J call may be incorrect, as the DNA end agrees better with TRBJ2-7. This CDR3 is built from 16 residues. Per germline, CDR1 DFQATT and CDR2 SNEGSKA (reference sequence).

In its sample, this clonotype was seen a few times. The V and J genes are TRBV20-1 and TRBJ2-1; D may be TRBD1 (6 bases). The germline V gene encodes CDR1 DFQATT and CDR2 SNEGSKA (reference sequence). Trimming removed 3 bases from V and 7 bases from J, with 19 bases in between. The CDR3 length is 15 residues. The CDR3 sequence is CSASQGRGYRNEQFF. The CDR3 DNA reads TGCAGTGCTAGTCAGGGCAGGGGCTACCGTAATGAGCAGTTCTTC.

The rearrangement joins TRBV20-1 to TRBJ1-6; 11 positions agree with TRBD1. V lost 1 base, J lost 0 bases, and 5 bases stayed unmatched. CDR3 length: 18 amino acids. From germline, CDR1 is DFQATT and CDR2 SNEGSKA (reference sequence). CDR3 protein: CSARGGTGGSSYNSPLHF. Written as DNA, the CDR3 is TGCAGTGCTAGAGGTGGGACAGGGGGGAGCTCCTATAATTCACCCCTCCACTTT.

V usage is TRBV7-2 and J usage is TRBJ1-4; tentatively, D is TRBD1 (5 bases). Per the germline V gene, CDR1 is SGHTA and CDR2 is FQGNSA. Trimming pared 1 base from V and 8 bases from J, leaving 11 bases between. The CDR3 is 14 residues long. CDR3 sequence reads: CASSLGGYREKLFF. The CDR3 nucleotides read TGTGCCAGCAGCTTAGGGGGGTATCGGGAAAAACTGTTTTTT. Together with reference TRBV7-2 and TRBJ1-4, the CDR3 gives the full variable domain: GAGVSQSPSNKVTEKGKDVELRCDPISGHTALYWYRQSLGQGLEFLIYFQGNSAPDKSGLPSDRFSAERTGGSVSTLTIQRTQQEDSAVYLCASSLGGYREKLFFGSGTQLSVL.

The CDR3 reads CASSLGAGGHAGTQYF. CDR3 bases: TGCGCCAGCAGCTTGGGTGCAGGGGGCCATGCCGGTACGCAGTATTTT. This chain uses TRBV5-1 with TRBJ2-3, with 8 bases aligning to TRBD1. V dropped 0 bases and J dropped 8; count of bases not matched to a gene: 11. The CDR3 totals 16 residues. Germline V CDR1 and CDR2: SGHRS, YFSETQ.

CDR3: CASSLVPEGSGANVLTF. The CDR3 coding sequence is TGTGCCAGCAGTTTAGTACCGGAGGGCTCCGGGGCCAACGTCCTGACTTTC. The chain is built from TRBV12-3 or TRBV12-4 and TRBJ2-6; D possibly corresponds to TRBD2 (6 bases). The CDR3 extends over 17 amino acids. V shed 1 base and J shed 4 bases, with 14 bases lying between them.

The chain employs TRBV10-3 and TRBJ2-1; TRBD2 aligns across 8 bases. Losses at the gene ends were 7 bases for V and 5 bases for J; bases not matched to a gene: 7. The germline V gene has CDR1 ENHRY and CDR2 SYGVKD. The length of the CDR3 is 14 residues. The CDR3 loop reads CAIKGGGPDNEQFF. DNA of the CDR3: TGTGCCATCAAAGGCGGGGGGCCTGACAATGAGCAGTTCTTC.

A few counts support this clonotype. V usage is TRBV25-1 and J usage is TRBJ1-1; TRBD1 might be the D (5 bases). The CDR3 is 13 amino acids. The ends were cut back, 6 bases at V and 2 bases at J, with 10 bases in the middle. Germline values: CDR1 MGHDK, CDR2 SYGVNS. The CDR3 nucleotides are TGTGCCAGCAGCGCTGGACAAAACACTGAAGCTTTCTTT. Amino acid sequence: CASSAGQNTEAFF. Supplemented by reference TRBV25-1 and TRBJ1-1, the full variable domain reads EADIYQTPRYLVIGTGKKITLECSQTMGHDKMYWYQQDPGMELHLIHYSYGVNSTEKGDLSSESTVSRIRTEHFPLTLESARPSHTSQYLCASSAGQNTEAFFGQGTRLTVV.

The sample holds a few counts of this clonotype. As DNA, the CDR3 is TGTGCCAGCAGTTACGAGCGGGGGAGGTACGAGCAGTACTTC. It translates to CASSYERGRYEQYF. The J gene is TRBJ2-7, the V gene TRBV6-2 or TRBV6-3; 8 bases align to TRBD2. Germline values: CDR1 MNHEY, CDR2 SVGEGT. After removal of 2 bases from V and 4 bases from J, the junction contained 4 bases not matched to a gene. CDR3 length: 14 residues.

The chain recombines TRBV5-1 with TRBJ2-5, with 10 bases identical to TRBD2. V trimming: 1 base; J trimming: 5 bases; junction bases outside the gene matches: 14. Germline V gives CDR1 SGHRS, CDR2 YFSETQ. There are 18 residues in the CDR3. The CDR3 loop reads CASSLKGSGGLSRETQYF. CDR3 in DNA: TGCGCCAGCAGCTTGAAGGGTAGCGGGGGGCTCTCGAGGGAGACCCAGTACTTC.

This clonotype came up a few times. V gene TRBV10-3 combines with J gene TRBJ1-2; no definite D call. The CDR3 sequence is 15 residues long. V shed 7 bases and J shed 5 bases, with 20 bases lying between them. Germline loops: CDR1 ENHRY, CDR2 SYGVKD. The CDR3 spells CAITGSQLGEYGYTF. The CDR3 nucleotides are TGTGCCATCACCGGGTCTCAGTTGGGAGAATATGGCTACACCTTC.

The chain uses TRBV29-1 and TRBJ2-6, with D tentatively TRBD1 (6 bases). The germline V gene encodes CDR1 SQVTM and CDR2 ANQGSEA. The CDR3 length is 14 residues. V shed 5 bases and J shed 2 bases, with 10 bases lying between them. This chain's CDR3 is CSVYPGAGANVLTF. CDR3 nucleotides: TGCAGCGTTTATCCAGGGGCTGGGGCCAACGTCCTGACTTTC.

The rearrangement uses TRBV12-3 or TRBV12-4 and TRBJ1-1; D gene ambiguous. The V end was cut by 6 bases, the J end by 0 bases, with 8 bases between. This CDR3 has 13 amino acids. Here the CDR3 DNA reads TGTGCCAGCAGGACGCAAATGAACACTGAAGCTTTCTTT. Its protein product is CASRTQMNTEAFF.

This clonotype was seen a few times. This sequence joins TRBV25-1 and TRBJ1-4; TRBD1 aligns across 9 bases. The length of the CDR3 is 15 residues. The J segment lost 8 bases and the V segment lost 1 base, leaving 5 bases of the junction unmatched. From germline, CDR1 is MGHDK and CDR2 SYGVNS. This CDR3 is CASSEWGQGGEKLFF. As DNA, the CDR3 is TGTGCCAGCAGTGAATGGGGACAGGGCGGAGAAAAACTGTTTTTT. The entire variable domain, with the rest obtained from reference TRBV25-1 and TRBJ1-4, is as follows: EADIYQTPRYLVIGTGKKITLECSQTMGHDKMYWYQQDPGMELHLIHYSYGVNSTEKGDLSSESTVSRIRTEHFPLTLESARPSHTSQYLCASSEWGQGGEKLFFGSGTQLSVL.

The CDR3 sequence is CASSQTASEQYF. The CDR3 DNA follows: TGTGCCAGCAGCCAAACCGCCTCCGAGCAGTACTTC. The J gene is TRBJ2-7, the V gene TRBV3-1; no clear D gene. The CDR3 runs 12 residues. V was shortened by 2 bases and J by 6 bases, with 8 bases between the two germline ends. Germline lookup yields CDR1 LGHDT and CDR2 YNNKEL (reference sequence).

The V and J genes are TRBV7-2 and TRBJ1-5, with 7 bases identical to TRBD1. CDR3 length: 15 amino acids. With 1 base clipped from V and 3 bases from J, the junction kept 3 bases outside the gene matches. The germline CDR1 and CDR2 sequences are SGHTA and FQGNSA. In nucleotides, the CDR3 is TGTGCCAGCAGCTTAGTGGGACAGTACAATCAGCCCCAGCATTTT. Encoded protein: CASSLVGQYNQPQHF.